This entry lists 13 T cell receptor beta chains sequenced from one sample in a study of neurological immune-mediated disorders. TCRdb re-called the 5' RACE reads through MiXCR, storing one row per CDR3 protein. The profile shows tens of thousands of distinct CDR3 sequences, 9.5% to 15% of them singletons. Sequencing used PBMCs. These TCRs come from a woman in her sixties or seventies with HTLV-1-associated myelopathy (HAM/TSP).

In this sample, this clonotype turned up many times. One junction end does not reproduce the germline sequence, and a read error may be involved. This sequence joins TRBV5-1 and TRBJ2-2; 9 nucleotides align to TRBD1. CDR1 is SGHRS and CDR2 is YFSETQ in the germline V gene. CDR3 length: 16 amino acids. CDR3 amino acids: CASSLVGQGRAGDLFF. In nucleotides, the CDR3 is TGCGCCAGCAGCTTGGTTGGACAGGGGCGGGCCGGGGACCTGTTTTTT. Combining the CDR3 with reference TRBV5-1 and TRBJ2-2 gives the whole variable domain KAGVTQTPRYLIKTRGQQVTLSCSPISGHRSVSWYQQTPGQGLQFLFEYFSETQRNKGNFPGRFSGRQFSNSRSEMNVSTLELGDSALYLCASSLVGQGRAGDLFFGEGSRLTVL.

At least ten counts were recorded for this clonotype. The V call is TRBV6-5, the J call TRBJ2-3; D remains ambiguous. Germline assignment: CDR1 MNHEY and CDR2 SVGAGI. V lost 6 bases to trimming and J lost 5 bases, with 6 bases between them. The CDR3 extends over 11 amino acids. The CDR3: CASRRGDTQYF. As DNA, the CDR3 is TGTGCCAGCAGAAGAGGAGATACGCAGTATTTT.

This clonotype was recorded at least ten times. The chain links TRBV12-3 or TRBV12-4 to TRBJ2-1; 12 bases match TRBD2. Germline trimming cut 6 bases from V and 5 bases from J; bases unmatched to any gene: 5. This CDR3 contains 15 residues. CDR3 in amino acids: CASRTTSGSNNEQFF. Written as DNA, the CDR3 is TGTGCCAGCAGGACGACTAGCGGGAGTAACAATGAGCAGTTCTTC.

V gene TRBV6-6 combines with J gene TRBJ2-1; D call uncertain. V lost 0 bases, J lost 5 bases, and 8 bases lay in between. Germline CDR1 is MNHNY and CDR2 is SVGAGI (reference sequence). CDR3 length: 14 residues. This CDR3 is CASSYSDGDNEQFF. DNA of the CDR3: TGTGCCAGCAGTTACTCGGACGGCGACAATGAGCAGTTCTTC.

This clonotype was detected many times. V usage is TRBV9 and J usage is TRBJ2-7; D not certain. The germline gives CDR1 SGDLS, CDR2 YYNGEE. Trimming left V 4 bases short and J 5 bases short, with 13 bases between. This CDR3 region has 13 residues. The CDR3 sequence: CASSPPGNNEQYF. In DNA form, the CDR3 reads TGTGCCAGCAGCCCCCCTGGAAACAACGAGCAGTACTTC.

This clonotype was seen ten or more times. V gene TRBV20-1 combines with J gene TRBJ2-1; possible D gene TRBD2, 5 bases. CDR3 length equals 14 residues. Germline-derived CDR1 and CDR2 are DFQATT and SNEGSKA (reference sequence). In nucleotides, the CDR3 is TGCAGCTTTGATCTACGGGAATCCTACAATGAGCAGTTCTTC. Translation gives CSFDLRESYNEQFF.

This clonotype came up many times. CDR3 in DNA: TGCAGTGCTCCTACCCCGGGACTCCCGACAGATACGCAGTATTTT. As protein: CSAPTPGLPTDTQYF. V and J are TRBV20-1 and TRBJ2-3; the D gene is possibly TRBD2 (6 bases). The V end lost 5 bases, the J end lost 3 bases, and 18 bases lay between the germline ends. Looked up from germline, CDR1 is DFQATT and CDR2 is SNEGSKA (reference sequence). CDR3 length: 15 residues.

This clonotype was seen at least ten times. The chain joins TRBV4-1 to TRBJ1-1; D is undetermined. CDR1 MGHRA and CDR2 YSYEKL come from the germline V gene. V was cut by 4 bases and J by 6 bases, with 12 bases left in between. This CDR3 spans 13 amino acids. The CDR3 nucleotides are TGCGCCAGCAGCCTACTTTCTGGGGCTGAAGCTTTCTTT. Protein sequence: CASSLLSGAEAFF.

This clonotype rates as medium-sized. This chain connects TRBV7-3 to TRBJ2-1; no clear D gene. The CDR3 loop spans 13 amino acids. The V end was cut by 3 bases, the J end by 5 bases, with 8 bases between. Germline CDR1 SGHTA, CDR2 FQGTGA. In DNA, the CDR3 is TGTGCCAGCAGCTTGCTAGGGAACAATGAGCAGTTCTTC. Translation: CASSLLGNNEQFF.

At least ten counts were recorded for this clonotype. The chain couples TRBV4-1 to TRBJ2-1, with TRBD1 matching 12 bases. The germline CDR1 and CDR2 sequences are MGHRA and YSYEKL. The trim removed 4 bases at V and 8 bases at J, leaving 9 bases unmatched. CDR3 length equals 16 residues. This CDR3 is CASSPLGTGGKDEQFF. CDR3 nucleotide sequence: TGCGCCAGCAGCCCGCTCGGGACAGGGGGCAAGGATGAGCAGTTCTTC.

Concerning this clonotype: The junction and the germline gene differ at one end; a read error may be behind it. The V call is TRBV30, the J call TRBJ1-1; D gene ambiguous. This CDR3 region has 16 residues. Germline CDR1 reads GTSNPN; CDR2 reads SVGIG (reference sequence). DNA of the CDR3: TGTGCCTGTAGTGTACTGGCCTTGGCATTGAACACTGAAGCTTTCTTT. As protein: CACSVLALALNTEAFF.

This clonotype was observed many times. The V and J genes are TRBV6-5 and TRBJ2-1, with D perhaps being TRBD1 or TRBD2 (5 bases each). The CDR3 spans 15 residues. The germline V and J ends were trimmed by 5 bases and 7 bases, with 18 bases remaining between them. Germline V gene sequence: CDR1 MNHEY, CDR2 SVGAGI. The CDR3 coding sequence is TGTGCCAGCAGTCGGGGCTACCCCATCGGAAATGAGCAGTTCTTC. It encodes CASSRGYPIGNEQFF.

This clonotype showed up many times. The chain carries TRBV5-5 and TRBJ2-3, with D unclear. The CDR3 has 16 residues. V lost 0 bases and J lost 0, with 11 bases in between. The germline gives CDR1 SGHKS, CDR2 YYEKEE (reference sequence). The CDR3 sequence is CASSLASRLSTDTQYF. In DNA form, the CDR3 reads TGTGCCAGCAGCTTGGCCTCGCGGCTTAGCACAGATACGCAGTATTTT.